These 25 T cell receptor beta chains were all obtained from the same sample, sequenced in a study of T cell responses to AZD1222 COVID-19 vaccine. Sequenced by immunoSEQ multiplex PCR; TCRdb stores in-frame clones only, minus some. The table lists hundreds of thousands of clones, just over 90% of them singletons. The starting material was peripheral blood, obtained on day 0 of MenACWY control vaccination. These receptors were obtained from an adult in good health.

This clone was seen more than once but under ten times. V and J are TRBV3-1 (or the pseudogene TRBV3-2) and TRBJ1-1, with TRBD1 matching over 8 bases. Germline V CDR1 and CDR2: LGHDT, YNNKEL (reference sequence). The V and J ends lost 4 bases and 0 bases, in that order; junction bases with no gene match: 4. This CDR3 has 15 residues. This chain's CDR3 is CASSPDRAMNTEAFF. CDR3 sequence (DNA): TGTGCCAGCAGCCCGGACAGGGCAATGAACACTGAAGCTTTCTTT.

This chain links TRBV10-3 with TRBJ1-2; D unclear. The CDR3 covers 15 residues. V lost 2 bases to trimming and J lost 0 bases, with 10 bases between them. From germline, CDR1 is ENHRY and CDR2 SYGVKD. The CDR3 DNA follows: TGTGCCATCAGTGAGAAATGGTTGGCTAACTATGGCTACACCTTC. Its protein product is CAISEKWLANYGYTF.

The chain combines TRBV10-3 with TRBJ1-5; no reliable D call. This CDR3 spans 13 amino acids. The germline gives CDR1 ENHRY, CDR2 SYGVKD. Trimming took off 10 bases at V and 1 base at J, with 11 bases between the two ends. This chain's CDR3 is CATRPLSNQPQHF. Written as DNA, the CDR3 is TGTGCCACCCGACCCCTAAGCAATCAGCCCCAGCATTTT.

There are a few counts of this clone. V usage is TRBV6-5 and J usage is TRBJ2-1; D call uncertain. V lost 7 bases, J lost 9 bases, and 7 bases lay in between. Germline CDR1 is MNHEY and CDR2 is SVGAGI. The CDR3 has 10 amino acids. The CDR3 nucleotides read TGTGCCAGCAAGGTTGTTGAGCAGTTCTTC. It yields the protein CASKVVEQFF.

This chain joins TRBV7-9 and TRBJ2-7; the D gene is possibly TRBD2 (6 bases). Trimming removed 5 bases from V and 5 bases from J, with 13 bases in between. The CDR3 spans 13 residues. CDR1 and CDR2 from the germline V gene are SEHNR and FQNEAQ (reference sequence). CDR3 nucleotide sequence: TGTGCCAGCAGCCCGAACGGGGGTAACGAGCAGTACTTC. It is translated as CASSPNGGNEQYF.

CDR3 in DNA: TGTGCCAGCAGCCACGCCGCAACTAATGAAAAACTGTTTTTT. This encodes CASSHAATNEKLFF. The V and J genes are TRBV3-1 (or the pseudogene TRBV3-2) and TRBJ1-4, with D uncertain. V was pared by 3 bases and J by 0 bases, with 5 bases between. This CDR3 has 14 residues. Per the germline V gene, CDR1 is LGHDT and CDR2 is YNNKEL (reference sequence).

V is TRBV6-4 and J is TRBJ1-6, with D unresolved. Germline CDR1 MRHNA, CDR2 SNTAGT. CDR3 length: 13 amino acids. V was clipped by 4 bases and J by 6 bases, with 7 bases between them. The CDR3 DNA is TGTGCCAGCAGTGCACAGACTAATTCACCCCTCCACTTT. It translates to CASSAQTNSPLHF.

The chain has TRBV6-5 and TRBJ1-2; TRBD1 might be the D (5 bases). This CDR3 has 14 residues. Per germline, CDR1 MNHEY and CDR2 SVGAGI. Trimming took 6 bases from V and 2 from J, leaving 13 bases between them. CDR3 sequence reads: CASSSWGVNYGYTF. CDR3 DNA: TGTGCCAGCAGCTCCTGGGGGGTCAACTATGGCTACACCTTC.

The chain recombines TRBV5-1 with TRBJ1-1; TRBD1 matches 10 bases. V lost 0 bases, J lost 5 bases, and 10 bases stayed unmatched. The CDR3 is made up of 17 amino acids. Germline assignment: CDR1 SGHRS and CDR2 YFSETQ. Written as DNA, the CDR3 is TGCGCCAGCAGCTTGGGAGGGACAGGGGTATCAGGGACTGAAGCTTTCTTT. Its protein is CASSLGGTGVSGTEAFF.

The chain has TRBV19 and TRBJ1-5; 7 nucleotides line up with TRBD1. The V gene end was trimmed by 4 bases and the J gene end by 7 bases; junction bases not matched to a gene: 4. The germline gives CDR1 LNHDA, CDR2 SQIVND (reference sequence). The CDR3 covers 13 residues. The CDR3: CASSKGARQPQHF. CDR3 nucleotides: TGTGCCAGTAGTAAGGGGGCGCGGCAGCCCCAGCATTTT. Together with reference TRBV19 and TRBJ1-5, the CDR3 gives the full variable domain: DGGITQSPKYLFRKEGQNVTLSCEQNLNHDAMYWYRQDPGQGLRLIYYSQIVNDFQKGDIAEGYSVSREKKESFPLTVTSAQKNPTAFYLCASSKGARQPQHFGDGTRLSIL.

As DNA, the CDR3 is TGTGCCAGCAGTTTTGGTCAGCCCCAGCATTTT. This gives the protein CASSFGQPQHF. The chain is built from TRBV12-3 or TRBV12-4 and TRBJ1-5; D ambiguous. Trimming removed 3 bases from V and 6 bases from J, with 3 bases in between. This CDR3 is 11 amino acids long.

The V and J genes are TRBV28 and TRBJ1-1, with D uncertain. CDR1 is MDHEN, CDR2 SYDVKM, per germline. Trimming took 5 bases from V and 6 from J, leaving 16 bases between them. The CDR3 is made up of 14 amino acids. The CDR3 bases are TGTGCCAGCAGTCCTGGGCAACCAAAATCTGAAGCTTTCTTT. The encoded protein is CASSPGQPKSEAFF. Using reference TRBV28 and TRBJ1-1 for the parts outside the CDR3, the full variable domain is DVKVTQSSRYLVKRTGEKVFLECVQDMDHENMFWYRQDPGLGLRLIYFSYDVKMKEKGDIPEGYSVSREKKERFSLILESASTNQTSMYLCASSPGQPKSEAFFGQGTRLTVV.

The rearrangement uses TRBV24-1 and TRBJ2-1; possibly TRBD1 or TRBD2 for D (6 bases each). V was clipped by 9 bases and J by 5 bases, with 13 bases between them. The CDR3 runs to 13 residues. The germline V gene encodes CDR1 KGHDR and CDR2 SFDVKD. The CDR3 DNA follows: TGTGCCACCGGTACGGGGGCTAACAATGAGCAGTTCTTC. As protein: CATGTGANNEQFF.

The CDR3: CASSFGETQYF. As DNA, the CDR3 is TGTGCCAGCAGCTTCGGGGAGACCCAGTACTTC. The V and J genes are TRBV5-5 and TRBJ2-5; D is ambiguous. The CDR3 length is 11 residues. Trimming pared 2 bases from V and 5 bases from J, leaving 4 bases between. Germline CDR1 and CDR2: SGHKS and YYEKEE (reference sequence).

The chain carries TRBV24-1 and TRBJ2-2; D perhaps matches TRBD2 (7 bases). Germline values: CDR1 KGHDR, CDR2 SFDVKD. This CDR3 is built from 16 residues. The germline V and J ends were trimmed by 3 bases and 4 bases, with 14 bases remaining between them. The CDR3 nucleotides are TGTGCCACCAGTGATAAGTACAGGGAGGGCACCGGGGAGCTGTTTTTT. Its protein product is CATSDKYREGTGELFF.

CDR3 nucleotide sequence: TGTGCCAGCAGCTTAGGAGGGGTAGGGAGGGGCTACACCTTC. Its translation is CASSLGGVGRGYTF. The chain couples TRBV7-2 to TRBJ1-2; the D gene is possibly TRBD1 (5 bases). Between the trimmed V and J ends, which lost 1 base and 8 bases, there was a span of 14 bases. This CDR3 is 14 amino acids long. CDR1 and CDR2 from the germline V gene are SGHTA and FQGNSA.

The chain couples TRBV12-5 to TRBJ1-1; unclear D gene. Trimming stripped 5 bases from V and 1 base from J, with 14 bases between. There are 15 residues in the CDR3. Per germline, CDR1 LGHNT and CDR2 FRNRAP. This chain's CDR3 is CASGPYKGGNTEAFF. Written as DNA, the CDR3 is TGTGCTAGTGGTCCGTACAAGGGAGGGAACACTGAAGCTTTCTTT. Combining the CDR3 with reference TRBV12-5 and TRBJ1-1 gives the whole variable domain DARVTQTPRHKVTEMGQEVTMRCQPILGHNTVFWYRQTMMQGLELLAYFRNRAPLDDSGMPKDRFSAEMPDATLATLKIQPSEPRDSAVYFCASGPYKGGNTEAFFGQGTRLTVV.

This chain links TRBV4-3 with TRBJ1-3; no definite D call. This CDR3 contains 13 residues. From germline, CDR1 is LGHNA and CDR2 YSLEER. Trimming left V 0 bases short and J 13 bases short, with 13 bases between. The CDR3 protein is CASSQEMRGPIYF. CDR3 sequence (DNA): TGCGCCAGCAGCCAAGAAATGCGGGGTCCAATATATTTT.

CDR3 protein: CASSATNTGELFF. The CDR3 bases are TGTGCCAGCAGCGCGACGAACACCGGGGAGCTGTTTTTT. This chain uses TRBV7-8 with TRBJ2-2, with no clear D. Germline V gene lookup returns CDR1 SGHVS and CDR2 FQNEAQ. CDR3 length: 13 amino acids. The V end was cut by 5 bases, the J end by 0 bases, with 4 bases between.

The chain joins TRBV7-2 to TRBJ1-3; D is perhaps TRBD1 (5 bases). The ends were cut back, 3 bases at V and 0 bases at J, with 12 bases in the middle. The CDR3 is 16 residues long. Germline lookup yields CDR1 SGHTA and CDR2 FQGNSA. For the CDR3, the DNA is TGTGCCAGCAGCTTGGGGGTGTCGCTCTCTGGAAACACCATATATTTT. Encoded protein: CASSLGVSLSGNTIYF.

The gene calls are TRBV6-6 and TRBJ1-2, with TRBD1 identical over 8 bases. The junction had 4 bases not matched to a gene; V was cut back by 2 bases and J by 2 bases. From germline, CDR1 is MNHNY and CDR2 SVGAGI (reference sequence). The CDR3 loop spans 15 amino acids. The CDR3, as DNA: TGTGCCAGCAGTTACGGGACAGGTCAGAACTATGGCTACACCTTC. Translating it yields CASSYGTGQNYGYTF.

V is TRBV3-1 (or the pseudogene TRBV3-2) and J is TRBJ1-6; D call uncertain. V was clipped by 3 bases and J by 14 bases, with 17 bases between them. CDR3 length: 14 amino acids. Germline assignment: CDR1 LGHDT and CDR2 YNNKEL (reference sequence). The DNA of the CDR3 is TGTGCCAGCAGCCAGACTGGGTCGAGGGTCACCCTCCACTTT. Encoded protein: CASSQTGSRVTLHF.

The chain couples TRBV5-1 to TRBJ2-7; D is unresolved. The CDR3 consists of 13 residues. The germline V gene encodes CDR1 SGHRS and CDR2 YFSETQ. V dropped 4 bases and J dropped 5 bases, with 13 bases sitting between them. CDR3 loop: CASSPGVLNEQYF. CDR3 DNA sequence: TGCGCCAGCAGCCCGGGCGTTCTCAACGAGCAGTACTTC.

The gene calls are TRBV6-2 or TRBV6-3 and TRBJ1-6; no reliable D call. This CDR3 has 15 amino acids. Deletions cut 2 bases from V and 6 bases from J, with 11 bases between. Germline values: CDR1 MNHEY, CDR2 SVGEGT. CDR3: CASSYVQLLNSPLHF. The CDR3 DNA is TGTGCCAGCAGTTACGTTCAGCTTCTTAATTCACCCCTCCACTTT.

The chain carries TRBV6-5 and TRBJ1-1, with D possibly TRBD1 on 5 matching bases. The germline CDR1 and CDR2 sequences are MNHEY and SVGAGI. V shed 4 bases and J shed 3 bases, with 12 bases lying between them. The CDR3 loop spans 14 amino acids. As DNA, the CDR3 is TGTGCCAGCAGTTCTCTGACAGAGCACACTGAAGCTTTCTTT. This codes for CASSSLTEHTEAFF.